This T cell receptor (beta chain) was profiled in a study of blood T cell repertoires in COVID-19 (dated by TCRdb to between 2020 and 2021). Concerning the study at large: Samples from collaborators originated in the United States, Italy and Spain and spanned both the acute and convalescent phases of COVID-19. The prospective study material was composed of cDNA or gDNA derived from T cells, B-cell-depleted T cells, or PBMCs. Deeply sampled blood TCRbeta repertoires from subjects exposed to, actively infected with, or recovered from COVID-19 were included in the dataset. The repertoires were released in a freely available public database intended as a resource for research on the immune response to SARS-CoV-2. Samples came from the ongoing ImmuneRACE study (first 160 participants) plus 1,254 subjects from 6 global collaborators. The sample metadata nearly always contained a de-identified subject ID, COVID-19 status, age in years and sex. Where available, HLA class I and class II types were taken from metadata supplied by the sample provider and were not determined by assay-based typing.

The CDR3 measures 15 amino acids from cysteine to phenylalanine. The kept DNA is CDR3 alone, 45 bases in frame from the first base. V is cut back by 4 bases and J by 2 bases, with 1 base in the junction unmatched. The germline V gene provides CDR1 LGHNT and CDR2 FRNRAP. TCRbeta CDR3 regions were amplified from genomic DNA using the immunoSEQ Assay, a bias-controlled multiplex PCR. Per the original workflow: The number of nucleated cells in each sample was estimated from the amplification of reference gene primers within the assay. To quantify the absolute abundance of each unique TCRbeta CDR3 rearrangement, sequence reads were collapsed and filtered. For each sample, productive Simpson clonality was calculated as the square root of Simpson's diversity index over productive rearrangements. TCRdb obtained this table from immuneACCESS and retained in-frame rearrangements with V and J assigned. These tables miss some clones; where compared with another copy, unresolved V genes account for less than half of the shortfall, and the remainder is unexplained. That table is the source of V, J and clone size, and D and trimming were worked out from the DNA. The sample includes about 90,000 clones, with 75% to 85% observed a single time. About 9.3% of the sample is in the top ten clones.

Whole blood was collected in K2EDTA tubes by collaborating institutions according to the institutions' own protocols. For TCRbeta analysis, collaborator samples were shipped as frozen whole blood, as isolated PBMCs, or as DNA extracted from either sample type. Study-wide conclusions, independent of this receptor: How much clinical and demographic metadata was included differed by source and by participant, and the metadata was provided uncurated.

A word on this clone: Its antigen remains undetermined. No clone much larger than this one lies a single base away; base qualities are absent.

The rearranged segments are TRBV12-5 and TRBJ2-7, and 14 junctional nucleotides match TRBD2. The sequence was collected from a woman in her sixties or seventies with acute or convalescent COVID-19. Sequencing was performed on peripheral blood. CDR3 sequence: CASGSGLAGAYEQYF. The nucleotides are TGTGCTAGTGGTTCGGGACTAGCGGGAGCCTACGAGCAGTACTTC.